This T cell receptor (beta chain) was retrieved from a study of PD-1 blockade in classical Hodgkin lymphoma. The assay was immunoSEQ multiplex PCR, and TCRdb's table has in-frame clones only and misses some. The sample shows 22,000 or so clones, nearly 90% of them seen only once. Trimming at V came to 7 bases and at J to 3 bases, leaving 7 bases not matched to a gene. The CDR3 totals 13 residues. Germline V CDR1 and CDR2: SQVTM, ANQGSEA. Study findings and constraints: Before treatment, TCR diversity in newly diagnosed patients was reportedly lower than in healthy donors.

Time point here: newly diagnosed, previously untreated cHL patient sample. Out of thawed PBMCs, magnetic negative selection purified CD4+ T cells. Note on this clone: The antigen is undetermined.

Sequenced input: CD4+ T cells from blood. The genes are TRBV29-1 and TRBJ2-7; 9 bases are a match to TRBD1. The receptor's source is a human donor with classical Hodgkin lymphoma. CDR3 sequence reads: CSAETGQGYEQYF. CDR3 nucleotides: TGCAGCGCCGAAACGGGACAGGGCTACGAGCAGTACTTC.